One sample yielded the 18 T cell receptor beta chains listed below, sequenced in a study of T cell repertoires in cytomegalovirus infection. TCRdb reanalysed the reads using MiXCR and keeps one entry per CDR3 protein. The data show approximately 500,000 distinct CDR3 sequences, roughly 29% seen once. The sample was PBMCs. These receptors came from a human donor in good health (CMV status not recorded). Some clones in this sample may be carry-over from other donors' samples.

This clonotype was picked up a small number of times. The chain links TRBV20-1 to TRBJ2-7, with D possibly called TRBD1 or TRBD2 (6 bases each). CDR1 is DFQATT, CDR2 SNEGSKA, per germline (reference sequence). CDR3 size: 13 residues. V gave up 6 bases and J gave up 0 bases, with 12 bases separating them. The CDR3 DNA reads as TGCAGTGCACGGGGGCCATCCTCCTACGAGCAGTACTTC. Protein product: CSARGPSSYEQYF.

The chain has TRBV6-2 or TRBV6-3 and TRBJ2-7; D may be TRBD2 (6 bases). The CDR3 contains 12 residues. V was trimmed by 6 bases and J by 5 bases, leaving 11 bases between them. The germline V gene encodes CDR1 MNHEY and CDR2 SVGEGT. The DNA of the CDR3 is TGTGCCAGCAGCCGGTCGGGGGACGAGCAGTACTTC. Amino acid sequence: CASSRSGDEQYF.

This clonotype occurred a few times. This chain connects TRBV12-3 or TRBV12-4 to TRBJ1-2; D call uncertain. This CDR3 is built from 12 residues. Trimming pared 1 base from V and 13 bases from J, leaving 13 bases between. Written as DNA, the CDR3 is TGTGCCAGCAGTTTAGACCCCCCCGTTGGCACCTTC. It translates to CASSLDPPVGTF.

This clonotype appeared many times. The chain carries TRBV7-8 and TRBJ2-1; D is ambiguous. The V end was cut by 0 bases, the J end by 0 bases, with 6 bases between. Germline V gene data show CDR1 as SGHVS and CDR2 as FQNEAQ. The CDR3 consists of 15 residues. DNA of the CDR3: TGTGCCAGCAGCTTAGCTCTAGGCTCCTACAATGAGCAGTTCTTC. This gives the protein CASSLALGSYNEQFF.

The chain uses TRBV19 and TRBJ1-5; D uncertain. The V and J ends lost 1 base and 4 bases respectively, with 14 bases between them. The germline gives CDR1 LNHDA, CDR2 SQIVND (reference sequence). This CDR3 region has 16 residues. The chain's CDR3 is CASSIALTAGNQPQHF. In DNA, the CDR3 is TGTGCCAGTAGTATAGCACTTACTGCTGGGAATCAGCCCCAGCATTTT.

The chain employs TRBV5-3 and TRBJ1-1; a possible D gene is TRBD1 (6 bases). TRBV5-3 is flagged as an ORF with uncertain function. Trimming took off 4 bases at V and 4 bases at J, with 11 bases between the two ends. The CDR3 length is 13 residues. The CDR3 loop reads CARSAGVATEAFF. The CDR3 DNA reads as TGTGCCAGAAGCGCAGGGGTCGCCACTGAAGCTTTCTTT.

The DNA of the CDR3 is TGTGCCAGCAAATCCCGACAATCCTACGAGCAGTACTTC. This sequence encodes CASKSRQSYEQYF. V and J are TRBV6-6 and TRBJ2-7; D is uncertain. CDR1 and CDR2 (germline): MNHNY, SVGAGI (reference sequence). Trimming shortened V by 7 bases and J by 1 base, and 11 bases separated the two germline ends. The CDR3 has 13 amino acids.

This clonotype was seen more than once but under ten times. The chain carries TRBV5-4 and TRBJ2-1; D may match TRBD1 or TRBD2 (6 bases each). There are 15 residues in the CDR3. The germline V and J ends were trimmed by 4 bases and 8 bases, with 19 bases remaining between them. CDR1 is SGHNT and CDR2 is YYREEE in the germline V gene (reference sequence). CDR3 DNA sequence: TGTGCCAGCAGCCACTTGGGGCAGGGGACTTATGAGCAGTTCTTC. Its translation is CASSHLGQGTYEQFF.

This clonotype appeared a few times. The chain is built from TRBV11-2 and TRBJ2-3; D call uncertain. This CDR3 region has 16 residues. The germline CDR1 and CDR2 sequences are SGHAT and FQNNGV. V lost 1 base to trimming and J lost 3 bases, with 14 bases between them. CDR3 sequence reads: CASSLGFGQITDTQYF. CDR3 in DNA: TGTGCCAGCAGCTTAGGTTTTGGTCAGATAACAGATACGCAGTATTTT.

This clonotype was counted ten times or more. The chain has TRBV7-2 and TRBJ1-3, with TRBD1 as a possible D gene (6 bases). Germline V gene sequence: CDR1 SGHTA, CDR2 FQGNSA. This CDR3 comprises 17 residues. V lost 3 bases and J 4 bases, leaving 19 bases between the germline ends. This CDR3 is CASSLARIGQLGNTIYF. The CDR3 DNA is TGTGCCAGCAGCTTGGCCCGCATCGGACAGCTCGGAAACACCATATATTTT.

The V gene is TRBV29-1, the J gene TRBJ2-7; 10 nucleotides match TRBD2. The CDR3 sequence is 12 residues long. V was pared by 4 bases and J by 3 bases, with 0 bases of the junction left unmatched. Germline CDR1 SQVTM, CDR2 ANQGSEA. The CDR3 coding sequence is TGCAGCGTTGGGACTAGCGGCTACGAGCAGTACTTC. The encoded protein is CSVGTSGYEQYF.

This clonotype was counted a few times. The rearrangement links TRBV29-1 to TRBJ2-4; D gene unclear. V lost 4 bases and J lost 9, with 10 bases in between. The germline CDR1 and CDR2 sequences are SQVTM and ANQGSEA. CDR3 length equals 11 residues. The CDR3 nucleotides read TGCAGCGTTGTAGTTCTCGGCATTCAGTACTTC. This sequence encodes CSVVVLGIQYF.

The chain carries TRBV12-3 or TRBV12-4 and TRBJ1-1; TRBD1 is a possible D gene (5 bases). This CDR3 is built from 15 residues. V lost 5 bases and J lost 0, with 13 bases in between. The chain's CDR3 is CASSRSTAMNTEAFF. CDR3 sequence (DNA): TGTGCCAGCAGTCGATCGACAGCGATGAACACTGAAGCTTTCTTT.

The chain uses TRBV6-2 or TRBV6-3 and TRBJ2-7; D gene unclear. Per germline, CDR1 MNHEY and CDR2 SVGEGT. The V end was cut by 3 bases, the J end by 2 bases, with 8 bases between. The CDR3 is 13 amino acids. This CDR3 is CASSYSQAYEQYV. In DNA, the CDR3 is TGTGCCAGCAGTTATAGTCAGGCCTACGAGCAGTACGTC.

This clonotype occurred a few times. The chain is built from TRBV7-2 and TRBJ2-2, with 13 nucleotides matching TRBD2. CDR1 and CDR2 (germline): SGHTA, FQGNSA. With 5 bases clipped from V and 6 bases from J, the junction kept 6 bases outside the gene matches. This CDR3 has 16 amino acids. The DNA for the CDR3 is TGTGCCAGCAGCCGGACTAGCGGGAGTCGGGCCGGGGAGCTGTTTTTT. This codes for CASSRTSGSRAGELFF.

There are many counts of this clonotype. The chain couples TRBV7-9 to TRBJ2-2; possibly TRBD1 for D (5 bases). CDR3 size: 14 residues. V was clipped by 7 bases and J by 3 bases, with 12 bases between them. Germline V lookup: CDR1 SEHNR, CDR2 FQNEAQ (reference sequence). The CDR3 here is CASNNQGDTGELFF. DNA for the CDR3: TGTGCCAGCAACAACCAGGGCGACACCGGGGAGCTGTTTTTT.

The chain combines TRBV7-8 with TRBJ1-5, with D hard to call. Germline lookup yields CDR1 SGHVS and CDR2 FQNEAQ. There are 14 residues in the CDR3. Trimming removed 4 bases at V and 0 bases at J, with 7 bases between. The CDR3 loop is CASSSSNSNQPQHF. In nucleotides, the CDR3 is TGTGCCAGCAGCTCCAGCAATAGCAATCAGCCCCAGCATTTT.

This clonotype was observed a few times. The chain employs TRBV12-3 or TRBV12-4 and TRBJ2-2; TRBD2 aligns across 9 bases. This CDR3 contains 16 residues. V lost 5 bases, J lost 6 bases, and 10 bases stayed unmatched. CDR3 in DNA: TGTGCCAGCAGTCCCGGACTAGCGATACTCGCCGGGGAGCTGTTTTTT. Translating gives CASSPGLAILAGELFF.